This TCR beta chain was recovered during a study of T cells in Graves' hyperthyroidism and ophthalmopathy. RNA transcripts provided the source from which TCR beta CDR3 regions were amplified. Carried out on the TCR CDR3, a first-round RT-PCR used the HTBI primer set. Via MiXCR, TCRdb re-called the multiplex PCR reads, giving one row per CDR3 protein. The sample lists some 760,000 distinct CDR3 sequences, approximately 14% occurring once. To note about this clonotype: A much larger clone sits a single nucleotide away, making a read error possible. The conserved closing phenylalanine or tryptophan is absent in this CDR3, likely reflecting a read error.

Per germline, CDR1 DFQATT and CDR2 SNEGSKA (reference sequence). The CDR3 contains 13 residues. Between the trimmed V and J ends, which lost 6 bases and 0 bases, there was a span of 10 bases. Patients having uncontrolled infection, another autoimmune disease, pregnancy or lactation were not included. Each diagnosis drew on symptoms, thyroxine, TRAb, thyroid ultrasound and orbital computed tomography findings. Source material: blood. The chain uses TRBV20-1 and TRBJ2-3; D remains ambiguous. This TCR came from a woman between 18 and 29 years old with Graves' hyperthyroidism. CDR3 DNA: TGCAGTGCCACTATTTTCAGCACAGATACGCAGTATATT. Translating gives CSATIFSTDTQYI.